This note documents a single T cell receptor (beta chain) sequence. Gene names follow the mouse nomenclature. The sequence runs out 4 residues before the end of the CDR3; the remainder is reconstructed from the germline J gene. Reverse transcription of extracted RNA yielded cDNA, which provided the sequencing template. Produced via immunoSEQ multiplex PCR; TCRdb's table is partial and in-frame only. The sample is made up of approximately 300,000 clones, none counted only once. The entry originates in a study of CD8+ T cells in alopecia areata. Pooled cutaneous lymph node cells were sorted using CD4, CD8alpha, NKG2D, NKG2ACE and other markers. The length of the CDR3 is 16 residues. CDR1 is FNHDT and CDR2 is SITEND in the germline V gene (reference sequence). The V end was cut by 1 base, the J end by 0 bases, with 13 bases between.

Input material: CD4+ T cells sorted from a lymph node. This clonotype originated in a C3H/HeJ mouse with alopecia areata. As its MHC haplotype, the strain has H2-k. The chain carries TRBV19 and TRBJ1-1; D might be TRBD1 (5 bases). The DNA read from the CDR3 is TGTGCCAGCAGTATACCCCTCGGGGGGGCAAACACA. Its translation: CASSIPLGGANT. The CDR3 as a whole reads CASSIPLGGANTEVFF.